The next 14 T cell receptor beta chains were all read from a single sample in a study of blood T cell repertoires in COVID-19 (dated by TCRdb to about 2020). Library preparation used the immunoSEQ multiplex PCR assay. In its TCRdb copy, this immuneACCESS table keeps in-frame sequences only and misses some clones. Where compared with another copy, unresolved V genes explain less than half of these, and the others have no known cause. For this sample the table gives 25,000 to 40,000 clones, of which approximately 88% were detected only once. The ten biggest clones cover 13% of the sample. The specimen was peripheral blood. These receptors came from a man in his 70s with active COVID-19.

The rearrangement joins TRBV7-6 to TRBJ2-2; 14 bases align to TRBD2. CDR1 and CDR2 from the germline V gene are SGHVS and FNYEAQ. This CDR3 is 16 amino acids long. The trim removed 1 base at V and 7 bases at J, leaving 2 bases unmatched. The CDR3 loop is CASSLGLAGGNGELFF. CDR3 nucleotides: TGTGCCAGCAGCTTAGGACTAGCGGGAGGGAACGGGGAGCTGTTTTTT.

This clone was observed once. The gene calls are TRBV5-1 and TRBJ2-3, with a weak D call TRBD2 (5 bases). Germline assignment: CDR1 SGHRS and CDR2 YFSETQ. There are 14 residues in the CDR3. V lost 5 bases and J lost 7, with 17 bases in between. The CDR3 spells CASRHQSERNTQYF. In nucleotides, the CDR3 is TGCGCCAGCAGACATCAATCGGAGCGGAATACGCAGTATTTT.

This chain links TRBV9 with TRBJ2-7; D may be TRBD2 (6 bases). V was trimmed by 3 bases and J by 6 bases, leaving 16 bases between them. Per germline, CDR1 SGDLS and CDR2 YYNGEE. CDR3 length: 14 amino acids. CDR3 region: CASSAGGRDTEQYF. DNA of the CDR3: TGTGCCAGCAGCGCCGGGGGTCGCGATACCGAGCAGTACTTC.

CDR3 protein: CASSLAHYGSYEQYF. Here the CDR3 DNA reads TGTGCCAGCAGCTTAGCGCACTACGGCTCCTACGAGCAGTACTTC. This chain joins TRBV7-2 and TRBJ2-7, with D uncertain. The V gene lost 0 bases and the J gene lost 0 bases, with 9 bases spanning the gap. Looked up from germline, CDR1 is SGHTA and CDR2 is FQGNSA. The CDR3 consists of 15 residues.

The chain couples TRBV10-3 to TRBJ2-3; 11 nucleotides line up with TRBD2. The V gene's germline CDR1 is ENHRY and CDR2 SYGVKD. The V gene end was trimmed by 4 bases and the J gene end by 2 bases; junction bases not matched to a gene: 5. The CDR3 runs to 16 residues. The CDR3 region is CAISAGLAGVTDTQYF. The CDR3 bases are TGTGCCATCAGTGCCGGACTAGCGGGCGTCACAGATACGCAGTATTTT.

The rearrangement joins TRBV4-3 to TRBJ1-5; no clear D gene. Germline V gene lookup returns CDR1 LGHNA and CDR2 YSLEER. The CDR3 runs 13 residues. Between the trimmed V and J ends, which lost 0 bases and 11 bases, there was a span of 11 bases. The CDR3 region has the DNA TGCGCCAGCAGCCAAGATTTGGGCCGGACCCAGCATTTT. The encoded protein is CASSQDLGRTQHF.

This sequence joins TRBV30 and TRBJ1-4, with D perhaps TRBD1 (5 bases). The CDR3 is 14 residues long. The germline CDR1 and CDR2 sequences are GTSNPN and SVGIG (reference sequence). Trimming shortened V by 0 bases and J by 8 bases, and 13 bases separated the two germline ends. DNA for the CDR3: TGTGCCTGGAGTGTACGGGGGGTGGGAGAAAAACTGTTTTTT. Translation: CAWSVRGVGEKLFF.

This clone was recorded only once. As DNA, the CDR3 is TGTGCCAGCAGCTCGACAGGACTTAATGAAAAACTGTTTTTT. Amino acids: CASSSTGLNEKLFF. The rearrangement uses TRBV13 and TRBJ1-4; TRBD1 is a possible D gene (6 bases). The CDR3 has 14 residues. The V end lost 4 bases, the J end lost 4 bases, and 10 bases lay between the germline ends. Germline V gene data show CDR1 as PRHDT and CDR2 as FYEKMQ (reference sequence).

The sample holds one count of this clone. The V call is TRBV7-9, the J call TRBJ1-2; 7 nucleotides match TRBD1. The V gene end was trimmed by 5 bases and the J gene end by 8 bases; junction bases not matched to a gene: 8. Looked up from germline, CDR1 is SEHNR and CDR2 is FQNEAQ (reference sequence). This CDR3 contains 13 residues. The CDR3 DNA is TGTGCCAGCAGCATAGACAGGGTCGGGGGCTACACCTTC. Translated: CASSIDRVGGYTF.

This chain links TRBV4-2 with TRBJ2-1; D is unclear. The CDR3 sequence is 15 residues long. Trimming shortened V by 0 bases and J by 9 bases, and 15 bases separated the two germline ends. Germline assignment: CDR1 LGHNA and CDR2 YNFKEQ. CDR3: CASSQDLLEAGEQFF. In DNA, the CDR3 is TGTGCCAGCAGCCAAGATCTCCTGGAAGCAGGTGAGCAGTTCTTC.

This chain joins TRBV4-2 and TRBJ2-7; 9 bases match TRBD1. V shed 1 base, J shed 7 bases, and the junction held 8 bases outside the gene matches. The CDR3 covers 15 residues. Germline assignment: CDR1 LGHNA and CDR2 YNFKEQ. CDR3: CASSQAGTGSKEQYF. In DNA, the CDR3 is TGTGCCAGCAGCCAAGCAGGGACAGGGTCAAAAGAGCAGTACTTC.

The J gene is TRBJ1-1, the V gene TRBV7-2; possibly TRBD1 for D (5 bases). Germline CDR1 is SGHTA and CDR2 is FQGNSA. V lost 1 base and J 5 bases, leaving 17 bases between the germline ends. The CDR3 consists of 16 residues. CDR3 sequence: CASSLGDSKGVTEAFF. DNA of the CDR3: TGTGCCAGCAGCTTAGGCGACTCGAAAGGGGTTACTGAAGCTTTCTTT. The whole variable domain, remainder taken from reference TRBV7-2 and TRBJ1-1, is GAGVSQSPSNKVTEKGKDVELRCDPISGHTALYWYRQSLGQGLEFLIYFQGNSAPDKSGLPSDRFSAERTGGSVSTLTIQRTQQEDSAVYLCASSLGDSKGVTEAFFGQGTRLTVV.

The chain has TRBV6-5 and TRBJ1-2; 8 bases map to TRBD1. V shed 10 bases, J shed 0 bases, and the junction held 7 bases outside the gene matches. Germline-derived CDR1 and CDR2 are MNHEY and SVGAGI. This CDR3 region has 14 residues. CDR3 DNA sequence: TGTGCCACCGGACAGGGACGACCTAACTATGGCTACACCTTC. This gives the protein CATGQGRPNYGYTF.

V gene TRBV11-2 combines with J gene TRBJ1-4, with 7 bases that match TRBD1. The germline V gene encodes CDR1 SGHAT and CDR2 FQNNGV. After removal of 3 bases from V and 7 bases from J, the junction contained 2 bases not matched to a gene. The CDR3 is 13 residues long. In DNA, the CDR3 is TGTGCCAGCAGCTTCGACAGGGCTGAAAAACTGTTTTTT. Protein: CASSFDRAEKLFF.